Listed below are T cell receptor beta chains from one sample, sequenced in a study of OX40 agonist ivuxolimab in advanced cancers. Measured with immunoSEQ multiplex PCR; TCRdb has only the in-frame clones, and not every one. The repertoire holds about 64,000 clones, with about 80% as singletons. Sequencing was performed on CD4+ or CD8+ T cells sorted from blood, taken in a trial of the OX40 agonist ivuxolimab. All receptors come from an adult with an advanced solid tumor such as melanoma, head and neck, liver or kidney cancer. CDR3s leave out the opening cysteine and the closing phenylalanine or tryptophan. Expanded clones are given a class, and other clones once, few, many or no size at all.

NA	TRBJ2-1	TRBV10-1	ASSESRRLREQF
NA	TRBJ1-1	TRBV19	ASSILRGQGGTEAF
once	TRBJ2-5	TRBV6-5	ASSFNRVGVKETQY
once	TRBJ1-5	TRBV6-1	ASSFSGDQPQH
once	TRBJ2-3	TRBV27	ASSLLGGDTDTQY
NA	TRBJ2-1	TRBV4-2	ASSRLLLGGDSYNEQF
NA	TRBJ2-5	TRBV18	ASSLADQETQY
NA	TRBJ1-1	TRBV19	ASSMSGEGNTEAF
NA	TRBJ2-1	TRBV7-2	ASSSLGTDNEQF
NA	TRBJ1-1	TRBV29-1	STIWTEMNTEAF
NA	TRBJ2-4	TRBV11-3	ASSLSGADDIQY
NA	TRBJ1-1	TRBV9	ASSVHPRGKTEAF
NA	TRBJ2-1	TRBV7-2	ASSLELARGGEQF
NA	TRBJ2-1	TRBV4-2	ASSQLGLAEQF
NA	TRBJ1-2	TRBV7-6	ASSPDPYGYT
NA	TRBJ1-1	TRBV5-8	ASSWTRTAEAF
NA	TRBJ2-5	TRBV5-6	ASSLLNKAQETQY
NA	TRBJ2-5	TRBV5-1	ASSLMVGGETQY
NA	TRBJ2-7	TRBV6-5	ASSLNPGRVQY
NA	TRBJ1-2	TRBV9	ASSVVTESGYT
NA	TRBJ2-3	TRBV7-3	ASSSPPLIVQY
NA	TRBJ2-6	TRBV5-5	ASSLGQSGANVLT